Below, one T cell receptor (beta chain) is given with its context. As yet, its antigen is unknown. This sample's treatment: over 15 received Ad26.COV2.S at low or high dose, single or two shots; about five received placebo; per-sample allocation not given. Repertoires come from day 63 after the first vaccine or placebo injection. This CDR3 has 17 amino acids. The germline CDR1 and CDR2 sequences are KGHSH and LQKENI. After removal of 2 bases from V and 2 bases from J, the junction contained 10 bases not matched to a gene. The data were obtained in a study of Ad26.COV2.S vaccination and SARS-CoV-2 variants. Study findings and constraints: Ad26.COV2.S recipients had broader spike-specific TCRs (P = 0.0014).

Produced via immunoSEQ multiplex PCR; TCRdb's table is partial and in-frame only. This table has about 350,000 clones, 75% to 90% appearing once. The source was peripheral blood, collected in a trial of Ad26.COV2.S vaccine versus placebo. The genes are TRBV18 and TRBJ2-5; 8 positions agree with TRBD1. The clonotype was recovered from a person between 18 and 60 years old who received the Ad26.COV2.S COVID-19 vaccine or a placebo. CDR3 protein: CASSPAMAGGTQETQYF. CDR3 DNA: TGTGCCAGCTCACCAGCCATGGCAGGGGGCACTCAAGAGACCCAGTACTTC.